These T cell receptor beta chains were read from a single sample in a study of blood T cell repertoires in COVID-19. Assay: immunoSEQ multiplex PCR; the TCRdb copy retains only in-frame clones and omits some. Of tens of thousands of clones in the sample, approximately 87% are singletons; the top ten hold over 0.95%. The source material was peripheral blood. Receptors originate from a woman aged 55-69 years with acute or convalescent COVID-19. Each CDR3 is given with its conserved first and last residue. D genes are given only for firm matches. A clone size is listed for some rows: how often the clone was seen (once, few, many), or a class if it is expanded.

j_call v_call d_call clone_size cdr3_length cdr3_nt cdr3_aa
TRBJ1-6 TRBV11-1 . . 15 TGTGCCAGCAGCTTGGAGGGGCGGCTAAATTCACCCCTCCACTTT CASSLEGRLNSPLHF
TRBJ1-6 TRBV7-2 . . 15 TGTGCCAGCAGCTTAGAGAGCTCCTATAATTCACCCCTCCACTTT CASSLESSYNSPLHF
TRBJ1-1 TRBV15 . . 15 TGTGCCACCAGCAGAGATGAGAGAACGAACACTGAAGCTTTCTTT CATSRDERTNTEAFF
TRBJ2-5 TRBV7-2 . . 13 TGTGCCAGCAGCATGTACCTAACTGAGACCCAGTACTTC CASSMYLTETQYF
TRBJ2-1 TRBV7-3 TRBD1 . 13 TGTGCCAGCAGCGCGGACAGGGGCTTTAATTTGTTCTTC CASSADRGFNLFF
TRBJ1-4 TRBV7-8 . . 15 TGTGCCAGCAGCTTAGGGGCAGGGTCTGGAGAAAAACTGTTTTTT CASSLGAGSGEKLFF
TRBJ2-5 TRBV19 . . 13 TGTGCCAGTCGACGGCGGGATCAAGAGACCCAGTACTTC CASRRRDQETQYF
TRBJ2-2 TRBV12-1 . . 19 . CAIGLPARRWTGTPGSCFF
TRBJ2-3 TRBV29-1 TRBD1 . 13 TGCAGCGGCGACAGGGGGGGCACAGATACGCAGTATTTT CSGDRGGTDTQYF
TRBJ2-4 TRBV10-3 TRBD1 . 13 TGTGCCATCAGCGGACAGGGAAAGACCATTCAGTACTTC CAISGQGKTIQYF
TRBJ1-6 TRBV28 TRBD1 once 14 TGTGCCAGCAGAGGGACAGCCTCTTATTCACCCCTCCACTTT CASRGTASYSPLHF
TRBJ1-5 TRBV6-1 . . 13 TGTGCCAGCAGTGAGTGGTTGAGGGAGCCCCAGCATTTT CASSEWLREPQHF
TRBJ1-2 TRBV28 . . 14 TGTGCCAGCGTCAAAACACAGGGATCCTATGGCTACACCTTC CASVKTQGSYGYTF
TRBJ2-1 TRBV9 . . 14 TGTGCCAGCAGCGTAGCGTCAGAAAACAATGAGCAGTTCTTC CASSVASENNEQFF
TRBJ2-3 TRBV7-7 . . 15 TGTGCCAGCAGCTTAGTCGGGGGAAGCACAGATACGCAGTATTTT CASSLVGGSTDTQYF
TRBJ2-1 TRBV2 . . 11 TGTGCCAGCAGTGAGATAGCTGAGCAGTTCTTC CASSEIAEQFF
TRBJ1-5 TRBV10-3 . . 13 TGTGCCATCAGCGCAGGGGTGAATCAGCCCCAGCATTTT CAISAGVNQPQHF
TRBJ1-2 TRBV6-5 . . 14 TGTGCCAGCAACGCCGGCGGGGGGGACTATGGCTACACCTTC CASNAGGGDYGYTF
TRBJ2-1 TRBV7-2 TRBD2 . 15 TGTGCCAGCAGCTTAGCTAGCGGGAAAGGCAATGAGCAGTTCTTC CASSLASGKGNEQFF
TRBJ1-1 TRBV5-1 . . 15 TGCGCCAGCAGCCCAGGGTTAGGAATGAACACTGAAGCTTTCTTT CASSPGLGMNTEAFF
TRBJ1-1 TRBV9 . few 14 TGTGCCAGCAGCGTAGATGCGTGGAGCACTGAAGCTTTCTTT CASSVDAWSTEAFF
TRBJ1-1 TRBV27 . . 14 TGTGCCAGCAGACGGCGGGAGGTGAACACTGAAGCTTTCTTT CASRRREVNTEAFF
TRBJ2-2 TRBV18 TRBD2 . 18 TGTGCCAGCTCACCCTTGATTCAAAGCGGGAGTTTGACCGGGGAGCTGTTTTTT CASSPLIQSGSLTGELFF
TRBJ1-6 TRBV15 TRBD1 . 14 TGTGCCACCAGCCAGGACAGGGACAATTCACCCCTCCACTTT CATSQDRDNSPLHF
TRBJ2-1 TRBV9 TRBD2 . 15 TGTGCCAGCAGCGTTGGGACTAGCGGGATGCATGAGCAGTTCTTC CASSVGTSGMHEQFF
TRBJ2-3 TRBV13 TRBD1 . 15 TGTGCCAGCAGCTCGGGGACAGGGAGGACAGATACGCAGTATTTT CASSSGTGRTDTQYF
TRBJ2-1 TRBV10-2 . . 15 TGCGCCAGCAGTAGGGGCCCTACACCGAGCAATGAGCAGTTCTTC CASSRGPTPSNEQFF
TRBJ2-1 TRBV12-5 TRBD1 . 16 TGTGCTAGTGGTTTCGCCCCGGGACAGGGTATCGGTGAGCAGTTCTTC CASGFAPGQGIGEQFF
TRBJ1-1 TRBV6-5 TRBD1 . 15 TGTGCCAGCAGAGTGTCGACAGGGACGAACACTGAAGCTTTCTTT CASRVSTGTNTEAFF
TRBJ1-2 TRBV6-1 TRBD1 . 15 TGTGCCAGCAGTGAAGCGGACAGGCCCTATAGTGGCTACACCTTC CASSEADRPYSGYTF
TRBJ2-3 TRBV7-9 TRBD2 . 18 TGTGCCAGCAGCTTAGTGGGGACTAGCGGGAGTGGGGCAGATACGCAGTATTTT CASSLVGTSGSGADTQYF
TRBJ2-3 TRBV6-6 TRBD2 . 14 TGTGCCAGCAGCCGGAGCGGGGTTACAGATACGCAGTATTTT CASSRSGVTDTQYF
TRBJ1-2 TRBV19 . . 15 TGTGCCAGTAACCCCCTGATCGTTGGGAGCTATGGCTACACCTTC CASNPLIVGSYGYTF
TRBJ1-3 TRBV7-9 . . 17 TGTGCCAGCAGCCCGTTGGACACCATCTCTTCTGGAAACACCATATATTTT CASSPLDTISSGNTIYF
TRBJ1-1 TRBV2 . . 14 TGTGCCAGCAGTGATCTGGGGCTAAACACTGAAGCTTTCTTT CASSDLGLNTEAFF
TRBJ2-3 TRBV19 . . 16 TGTGCCAGTACCGACTTTCTGGTCGTTGGCACAGATACGCAGTATTTT CASTDFLVVGTDTQYF
TRBJ2-1 TRBV6-1 TRBD2 . 16 TGTGCCAGCAGTGAAGTGCCTAGCGGGAGGGTTGGTGAGCAGTTCTTC CASSEVPSGRVGEQFF
TRBJ1-1 TRBV18 TRBD1 . 14 TGTGCCAGCTCAAGGGACAGCATGAACACTGAAGCTTTCTTT CASSRDSMNTEAFF
TRBJ2-3 TRBV15 . . 17 TGTGCCACCAGCAGACGGGACACCTCCCTAGGTACAGATACGCAGTATTTT CATSRRDTSLGTDTQYF
TRBJ2-2 TRBV5-1 TRBD1 . 14 TGCGCCAGCAGAAGATACAGGGGGACCGGGGAGCTGTTTTTT CASRRYRGTGELFF
TRBJ2-3 TRBV9 TRBD2 . 22 TGTGCCAGCAGCGTCTCAATCCCAACGGGACTAGCGGGGGGGCCCGTCGCAGATACGCAGTATTTT CASSVSIPTGLAGGPVADTQYF
TRBJ1-1 TRBV28 . . 11 TGTGCCAGCAATTTGCAGTATGAAGCTTTCTTT CASNLQYEAFF
TRBJ1-5 TRBV30 . . 14 TGTGCCTGGACGACGGGGGGGGCGGATCAGCCCCAGCATTTT CAWTTGGADQPQHF
TRBJ1-2 TRBV18 TRBD1 . 15 TGTGCCAGCTCACCGACGGGGACAGGGGACTATGGCTACACCTTC CASSPTGTGDYGYTF
TRBJ1-4 TRBV28 . . 15 TGTGCCAGCAGTACACAGGGATCCGCTAATGAAAAACTGTTTTTT CASSTQGSANEKLFF
TRBJ2-3 TRBV4-2 . . 16 TGTGCCAGCAGCCAAGAAGTCGGCTCGGGTTTGGATACGCAGTATTTT CASSQEVGSGLDTQYF